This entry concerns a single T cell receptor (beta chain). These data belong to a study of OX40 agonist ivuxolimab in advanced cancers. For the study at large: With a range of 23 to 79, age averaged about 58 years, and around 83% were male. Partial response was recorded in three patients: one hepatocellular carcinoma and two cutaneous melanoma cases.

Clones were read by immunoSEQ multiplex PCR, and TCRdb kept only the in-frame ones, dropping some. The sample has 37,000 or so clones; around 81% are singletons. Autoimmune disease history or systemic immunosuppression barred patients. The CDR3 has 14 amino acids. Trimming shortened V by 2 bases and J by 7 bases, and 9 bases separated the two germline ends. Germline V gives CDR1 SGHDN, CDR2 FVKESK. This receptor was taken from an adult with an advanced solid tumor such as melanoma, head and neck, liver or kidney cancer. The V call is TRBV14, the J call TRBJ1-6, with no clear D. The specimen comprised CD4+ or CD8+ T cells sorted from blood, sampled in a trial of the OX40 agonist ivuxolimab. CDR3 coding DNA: TGTGCCAGCAGCCAACCCGGAAGAAATTCACCCCTCCACTTT. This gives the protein CASSQPGRNSPLHF.